The present T cell receptor beta chain was sequenced within a study of shared clonotypes between healthy human individuals. Findings and caveats of the study: Non-shared clonotypes displayed generation probabilities falling below those of clonotypes present in all four donors.

With 0 bases removed from V and 5 bases from J, the gap between germline ends came to 4 bases. The V gene's germline CDR1 is SGHDN and CDR2 FVKESK. CDR3 length: 12 residues. As for this clone: Its specificity is not known.

Generated by immunoSEQ multiplex PCR, the TCRdb table keeps only in-frame clones and is missing some. Here the sample spans 950,000 to 1,300,000 clones, roughly 70% being singletons. The clonotype comes from a young man in good health. Material: memory CD4+ T cells sorted from blood. Subset given: CD45RA-negative fraction. This chain joins TRBV14 and TRBJ2-5; no clear D gene. The CDR3, as DNA: TGTGCCAGCAGCCAAGAAAGGGAGACCCAGTACTTC. It specifies CASSQERETQYF.